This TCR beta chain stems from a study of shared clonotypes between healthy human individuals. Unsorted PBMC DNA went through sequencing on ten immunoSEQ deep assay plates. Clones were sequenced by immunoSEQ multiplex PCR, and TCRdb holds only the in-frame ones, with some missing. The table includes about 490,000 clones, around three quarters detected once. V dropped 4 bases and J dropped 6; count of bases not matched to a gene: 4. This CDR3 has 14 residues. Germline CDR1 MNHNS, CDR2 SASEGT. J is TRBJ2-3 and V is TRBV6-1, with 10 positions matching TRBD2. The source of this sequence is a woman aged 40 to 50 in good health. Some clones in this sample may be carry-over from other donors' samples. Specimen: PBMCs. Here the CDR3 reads CASSGDSGRDTQYF. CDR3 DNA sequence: TGTGCCAGCAGTGGTGATAGCGGGAGGGATACGCAGTATTTT.